This paragraph covers one TCR beta chain sequence. The antigen is unknown. The CDR3 length is 17 residues. Per the germline V gene, CDR1 is LGHNA and CDR2 is YNFKEQ. Trimming stripped 0 bases from V and 4 bases from J, with 17 bases between. This record comes from a study of T cells in Graves' hyperthyroidism and ophthalmopathy. Study context: Once the initial diagnosis was made, peripheral blood was obtained before any treatment.

Amplification yielded TCR beta CDR3 regions, with RNA transcripts as the source. TCR CDR3 regions were first amplified by RT-PCR with HTBI primers. TCRdb recomputed calls from the multiplex PCR reads with MiXCR, one row per CDR3 protein. The data show 500,000 to 600,000 distinct CDR3 sequences, over 15% seen once. Findings and caveats of the study: Most thyroid clonotypes that were expanded above 0.001 also turned up in blood. Separating ophthalmopathy from stable hyperthyroidism was achieved by a 13 V-J model.

The sample was blood. The J gene is TRBJ2-3, the V gene TRBV4-2; TRBD1 or TRBD2 may be the D gene (6 bases each). This clonotype was obtained from a woman aged 18-29 years with Graves' hyperthyroidism. This CDR3 is CASSQEASHRGADTQYF. DNA of the CDR3: TGTGCCAGCAGCCAAGAAGCTTCCCATAGGGGGGCAGATACGCAGTATTTT.